The 24 T cell receptor beta chains given below trace back to one sample, sequenced in a study of T-cell reconstitution after alpha-beta-depleted transplantation in children listed by TCRdb under 2016. The treatment or condition label here, explained by the study, means: allogeneic hematopoietic cell transplantation with graft depleted of TCRalphabeta T cells and CD19 B cells. The library was generated by PCR. Sequencing instrument: Illumina HiSeq 2500. To normalize quantification of the TCRbeta repertoire, the TCR libraries were built with molecular barcoding that relied on unique molecular identifiers. TCRdb reworked the public reads: Q25 trimming with fastp, MiXCR clone assembly, productive beta chains retained. Rows with a matching CDR3 protein are joined into one entry that keeps the most common DNA and genes. This sample has 120,000 to 150,000 distinct CDR3 sequences in its table, and roughly 9% of those were observed once. The ten top clones hold 15% to 20% of the sample.

Sequences were derived from PBMCs, mostly from graft donor cells, sampled 180 days after TCRalphabeta/CD19-depleted stem cell transplant. The receptors were gathered from a female patient aged 2-9 years who had a stem cell transplant for congenital amegakaryocytic thrombocytopenia, so the T cells may come from the graft donor.

This clonotype was recorded many times. The V call is TRBV6-2 or TRBV6-3, the J call TRBJ1-2; the D is unclear. The CDR3 totals 14 residues. The germline V gene has CDR1 MNHEY and CDR2 SVGEGT. V was pared by 2 bases and J by 4 bases, with 11 bases between. The CDR3 nucleotides read TGTGCCAGCAGTTACCCGATAGAGACCTATGGCTACACCTTC. Its protein is CASSYPIETYGYTF.

This clonotype was counted ten times or more. This chain uses TRBV5-1 with TRBJ2-1, with 8 bases lining up with TRBD1. Germline V CDR1 and CDR2: SGHRS, YFSETQ. CDR3 length: 15 residues. With 3 bases clipped from V and 2 bases from J, the junction kept 4 bases outside the gene matches. The CDR3 DNA reads TGCGCCAGCAGCTCAGGGGGCGCCCCCTACAATGAGCAGTTCTTC. Amino acid sequence: CASSSGGAPYNEQFF.

This clonotype was counted a few times. The chain employs TRBV19 and TRBJ1-5; a possible D gene is TRBD1 (6 bases). V lost 8 bases and J lost 5, with 10 bases in between. The CDR3 sequence is 12 residues long. Germline loops: CDR1 LNHDA, CDR2 SQIVND (reference sequence). CDR3 sequence: CASQGSDQPQHF. DNA of the CDR3: TGTGCCAGTCAGGGGAGCGATCAGCCCCAGCATTTT.

Comments on this clonotype: This may be a read error: a much more frequent sequence differs by one nucleotide. The rearrangement joins TRBV20-1 to TRBJ2-5, with D possibly TRBD2 on 6 matching bases. The CDR3 spans 15 residues. CDR1 and CDR2 (germline): DFQATT, SNEGSKA (reference sequence). Trimming shortened V by 3 bases and J by 4 bases, and 18 bases separated the two germline ends. The CDR3 nucleotides read TGCAGTGCTAGGCCGGGACTGGGAGGACGAGAGACCCAGTACTTC. It specifies CSARPGLGGRETQYF.

At least ten counts were recorded for this clonotype. The gene calls are TRBV12-3 or TRBV12-4 and TRBJ1-3; D not certain. This CDR3 has 16 amino acids. V lost 0 bases, J lost 2 bases, and 11 bases lay in between. CDR3 coding DNA: TGTGCCAGCAGTTTAGCGCCAGGAGACACTGGAAACACCATATATTTT. Protein sequence: CASSLAPGDTGNTIYF.

This clonotype occurred many times. The rearrangement joins TRBV5-1 to TRBJ1-6, with TRBD1 matching over 9 bases. V shed 0 bases, J shed 9 bases, and the junction held 10 bases outside the gene matches. Germline V gene lookup returns CDR1 SGHRS and CDR2 YFSETQ. CDR3 size: 17 residues. The DNA for the CDR3 is TGCGCCAGCAGCTTGGAAATGAACAGGGGGCGCGGTTCACCCCTCCACTTT. The encoded protein is CASSLEMNRGRGSPLHF.

This clonotype was seen many times. The rearrangement joins TRBV5-1 to TRBJ2-3; D remains unclear. With 0 bases removed from V and 3 bases from J, the gap between germline ends came to 8 bases. In germline, CDR1 is SGHRS, CDR2 YFSETQ. The CDR3 has 14 residues. CDR3 bases: TGCGCCAGCAGCTTGGCCGCGAGAACAGATACGCAGTATTTT. Its translation: CASSLAARTDTQYF.

At least ten counts were recorded for this clonotype. This chain uses TRBV6-2 or TRBV6-3 with TRBJ2-1, with 9 bases lining up with TRBD1. J gave up 4 bases and V 4 bases, and 14 bases lay outside the gene matches. This CDR3 has 18 residues. CDR1 and CDR2 from the germline V gene are MNHEY and SVGEGT. The CDR3 region is CASSLSRDREGTYNEQFF. The CDR3 nucleotides read TGTGCCAGCAGTTTATCACGGGACAGGGAGGGAACTTACAATGAGCAGTTCTTC.

The genes are TRBV30 and TRBJ1-1; no clear D. CDR1 and CDR2 (germline): GTSNPN, SVGIG (reference sequence). V shed 3 bases and J shed 1 base, with 12 bases lying between them. The CDR3 totals 14 residues. The DNA of the CDR3 is TGTGCCTGGAGGGACGATGCGAGGAACACTGAAGCTTTCTTT. Protein sequence: CAWRDDARNTEAFF. Based on the CDR3 plus reference TRBV30 and TRBJ1-1, the full variable domain is SQTIHQWPATLVQPVGSPLSLECTVEGTSNPNLYWYRQAAGRGLQLLFYSVGIGQISSEVPQNLSASRPQDRQFILSSKKLLLSDSGFYLCAWRDDARNTEAFFGQGTRLTVV.

DNA for the CDR3: TGTGCCAGCAGCCCGACAGGGCGTGGAAACACCATATATTTT. It yields the protein CASSPTGRGNTIYF. The chain combines TRBV3-1 with TRBJ1-3, with 7 bases that match TRBD1. The ends lost 4 bases at V and 3 bases at J; junction bases unmatched: 3. CDR1 and CDR2 from the germline V gene are LGHDT and YNNKEL (reference sequence). CDR3 length: 14 residues.

The chain joins TRBV2 to TRBJ2-2; D is undetermined. CDR1 and CDR2 from the germline V gene are SNHLY and FYNNEI. The length of the CDR3 is 15 residues. Trimming took 3 bases from V and 4 from J, leaving 12 bases between them. CDR3 in DNA: TGTGCCAGCAGTGATCGGAGAGGCGGCACCGGGGAGCTGTTTTTT. Protein product: CASSDRRGGTGELFF.

The chain combines TRBV5-1 with TRBJ2-7, with D hard to call. The CDR3 length is 13 residues. Germline-derived CDR1 and CDR2 are SGHRS and YFSETQ. V shed 4 bases and J shed 0 bases, with 8 bases lying between them. CDR3 in DNA: TGCGCCAGCAGCCGCACGGACTCCTACGAGCAGTACTTC. It translates to CASSRTDSYEQYF. Looking up the rest from reference TRBV5-1 and TRBJ2-7 gives the full variable domain: KAGVTQTPRYLIKTRGQQVTLSCSPISGHRSVSWYQQTPGQGLQFLFEYFSETQRNKGNFPGRFSGRQFSNSRSEMNVSTLELGDSALYLCASSRTDSYEQYFGPGTRLTVT.

On this clonotype itself: The junction differs from germline at one of its ends, possibly a read error. The rearrangement links TRBV7-8 to TRBJ2-7; 9 bases fit TRBD2. The CDR3 has 14 residues. Germline V CDR1 and CDR2: SGHVS, FQNEAQ. CDR3 in DNA: TGTACCAGCAGCACCCGACTAGCGGCGTACGAGCAGTACTTC. Translation: CTSSTRLAAYEQYF.

This clonotype was counted at least ten times. The chain joins TRBV5-1 to TRBJ2-1; a possible D gene is TRBD1 (5 bases). The CDR3 covers 15 residues. V lost 2 bases, J lost 0 bases, and 9 bases lay in between. The germline gives CDR1 SGHRS, CDR2 YFSETQ. The DNA for the CDR3 is TGCGCCAGCAGCTTAGGACACCTCTCCTACAATGAGCAGTTCTTC. Its protein is CASSLGHLSYNEQFF.

J is TRBJ1-1 and V is TRBV5-4; 7 nucleotides agree with TRBD1. Looked up from germline, CDR1 is SGHNT and CDR2 is YYREEE (reference sequence). This CDR3 has 16 residues. Germline trimming cut 4 bases from V and 4 bases from J; bases unmatched to any gene: 13. For the CDR3, the DNA is TGTGCCAGCAGCCGAGGAGGGGGCCAAGGGGCCACTGAAGCTTTCTTT. Translation gives CASSRGGGQGATEAFF.

This clonotype was seen many times. This sequence joins TRBV2 and TRBJ1-6, with D uncertain. Germline values: CDR1 SNHLY, CDR2 FYNNEI. V was trimmed by 2 bases and J by 6 bases, leaving 11 bases between them. CDR3 length equals 15 residues. The CDR3 nucleotides read TGTGCCAGCAGTGAATCTTGGGGAACTAATTCACCCCTCCACTTT. Translated: CASSESWGTNSPLHF.

This chain uses TRBV12-3 or TRBV12-4 with TRBJ2-2, with 14 bases fitting TRBD2. The CDR3 extends over 15 amino acids. The J segment lost 5 bases and the V segment lost 5 bases, leaving 1 base of the junction unmatched. The chain's CDR3 is CASSRLAGGTGELFF. CDR3 in DNA: TGTGCCAGCAGTCGACTAGCGGGAGGGACCGGGGAGCTGTTTTTT.

This clonotype was found a few times. V and J are TRBV4-1 and TRBJ1-5; possibly TRBD1 for D (5 bases). Germline V lookup: CDR1 MGHRA, CDR2 YSYEKL. This CDR3 spans 15 amino acids. V was cut by 1 base and J by 0 bases, with 7 bases left in between. CDR3 amino acids: CASSQAGYSNQPQHF. The CDR3 DNA is TGCGCCAGCAGCCAAGCAGGGTATAGCAATCAGCCCCAGCATTTT.

The table lists this clonotype with many counts. The V call is TRBV20-1, the J call TRBJ2-1, with D possibly matching TRBD2 (5 bases). The length of the CDR3 is 14 residues. Trimming stripped 2 bases from V and 5 bases from J, with 13 bases between. Germline V gene data show CDR1 as DFQATT and CDR2 as SNEGSKA (reference sequence). The CDR3 region has the DNA TGCAGTGCTAGACCCTTACTAGGAAACAATGAGCAGTTCTTC. It specifies CSARPLLGNNEQFF.

This clonotype was recorded many times. The chain combines TRBV7-9 with TRBJ1-5; D gene ambiguous. The CDR3 has 12 residues. The germline gives CDR1 SEHNR, CDR2 FQNEAQ (reference sequence). Trimming stripped 1 base from V and 9 bases from J, with 7 bases between. CDR3 nucleotides: TGTGCCAGCAGCTTAGAGAGACGGCCCCAGCATTTT. Its translation: CASSLERRPQHF.

As concerns this clonotype: A much larger clone is a single base away; this may be a read error. The chain links TRBV4-3 to TRBJ1-2; 10 bases fit TRBD1. The CDR3 consists of 15 residues. Germline loops: CDR1 LGHNA, CDR2 YSLEER. V lost 3 bases, J lost 3 bases, and 4 bases stayed unmatched. The DNA for the CDR3 is TGCGCCAGCAGCCAGGGACAGGGGACTGACTATGGCTACACCTTC. This translates into CASSQGQGTDYGYTF.

This clonotype was detected many times. This rearrangement joins TRBV20-1 to TRBJ2-7, with 9 bases lining up with TRBD1. CDR3 size: 16 residues. The J segment lost 2 bases and the V segment lost 2 bases, leaving 10 bases of the junction unmatched. The germline V gene has CDR1 DFQATT and CDR2 SNEGSKA (reference sequence). Written as DNA, the CDR3 is TGCAGTGCTAGACGTATTTCCGGGACAGGGCCCTACGAGCAGTACTTC. Protein: CSARRISGTGPYEQYF.

In this sample, this clonotype turned up a few times. The chain employs TRBV10-3 and TRBJ2-7; no firm D call. Per germline, CDR1 ENHRY and CDR2 SYGVKD. The V gene lost 0 bases and the J gene lost 5 bases, with 8 bases spanning the gap. The CDR3 spans 13 residues. The CDR3 loop reads CAISESGIHEQYF. The CDR3 coding sequence is TGTGCCATCAGTGAGTCGGGGATACACGAGCAGTACTTC.

This clonotype was counted many times. The chain uses TRBV28 and TRBJ2-5; TRBD2 aligns across 7 bases. The CDR3 contains 14 residues. Trimming removed 4 bases from V and 4 bases from J; junction bases left unmatched: 6. Germline-derived CDR1 and CDR2 are MDHEN and SYDVKM. CDR3 loop: CASSSSGGVETQYF. Written as DNA, the CDR3 is TGTGCCAGCAGTTCTAGCGGAGGGGTAGAGACCCAGTACTTC.